These T cell receptor beta chains were read from a single sample in a study of T cells in Graves' hyperthyroidism and ophthalmopathy. TCRdb called the multiplex PCR reads again in MiXCR, with one record for every CDR3 protein. The sample contains under 400,000 distinct CDR3 sequences, over 15% of which appear only once. What was sequenced was blood. These receptors came from a woman aged 50 to 60 with Graves' hyperthyroidism. Each CDR3 is given with its conserved first and last residue. D genes are given only for firm matches. Rows give clone size only sometimes, using once, few, many, or a class for an expanded clone.

v_gene,d_gene,j_gene,abundance,CDR3aa,CDR3nt
TRBV10-2,TRBD2,TRBJ2-1,.,CASSEELAGSEQFF,TGCGCCAGCAGTGAGGAGCTAGCGGGCAGTGAGCAGTTCTTC
TRBV12-3/TRBV12-4,TRBD1,TRBJ2-7,many,CASSAGQGTHHEQYF,TGTGCCAGCAGCGCTGGACAGGGGACGCACCACGAGCAGTACTTC
TRBV6-1,TRBD2,TRBJ2-3,many,CASRRGGRTSTDTQYF,TGTGCCAGCCGTCGCGGGGGGCGGACTAGCACAGATACGCAGTATTTT
TRBV2,.,TRBJ2-2,many,CASTGDRRELFF,TGTGCCAGCACAGGGGATCGTCGGGAGCTGTTTTTT
TRBV29-1,.,TRBJ1-1,few,CSVADGPEAFF,TGCAGCGTCGCTGACGGTCCTGAAGCTTTCTTT
TRBV7-3,.,TRBJ2-7,many,CASSLIGGMYEQYF,TGTGCCAGCAGCTTAATTGGCGGAATGTACGAGCAGTACTTC
TRBV2,.,TRBJ1-4,.,CASQGLTTNEKLFF,TGTGCCAGCCAGGGTCTGACAACTAATGAAAAACTGTTTTTT
TRBV2,.,TRBJ2-5,.,CASMGRQETQYF,TGTGCCAGCATGGGTAGGCAAGAGACCCAGTACTTC
TRBV2,.,TRBJ2-4,few,CASSAQNIQYF,TGTGCCAGCAGTGCCCAAAACATTCAGTACTTC
TRBV6-1,.,TRBJ2-2,many,CASRGTRGNTGELFF,TGTGCCAGCAGAGGGACCCGCGGGAACACCGGGGAGCTGTTTTTT
TRBV20-1,TRBD1,TRBJ2-1,.,CSASRGDRNEQFF,TGCAGTGCTAGTAGAGGGGACAGGAATGAGCAGTTCTTC
TRBV6-1,TRBD1,TRBJ1-1,once,CASATGGGTGAFF,TGTGCCAGCGCGACAGGGGGGGGAACAGGAGCTTTCTTT
TRBV6-6,.,TRBJ1-2,many,CASSYGVQPLFYGYTF,TGTGCCAGCAGTTACGGCGTACAGCCTCTATTCTATGGCTACACCTTC
TRBV11-2,TRBD1,TRBJ1-1,many,CASSLGRGVERNTEAFF,TGTGCCAGCAGCTTAGGCAGGGGGGTAGAAAGAAACACTGAAGCTTTCTTT
TRBV20-1,TRBD1,TRBJ2-2,few,CSARDTGVYAGELFF,TGCAGTGCTAGAGACACAGGGGTATACGCCGGGGAGCTGTTTTTT
TRBV19,.,TRBJ2-4,.,CASSIFELPAGNIQYF,TGTGCCAGTAGTATATTCGAGCTCCCTGCCGGAAACATTCAGTACTTC
TRBV7-9,.,TRBJ1-2,.,CASSLARQGGGGYTF,TGTGCCAGCAGCTTAGCACGGCAGGGCGGTGGTGGCTACACCTTC
TRBV19,TRBD1,TRBJ1-1,few,CASSAGQGVAEAFF,TGTGCCAGTAGTGCGGGTCAGGGGGTAGCTGAAGCTTTCTTT
TRBV3-1,TRBD2,TRBJ2-1,.,CASSQGPASGGGSSYNEQFF,TGTGCCAGCAGCCAGGGCCCCGCGTCTGGCGGGGGGAGCTCCTACAATGAGCAGTTCTTC
TRBV7-3,.,TRBJ2-3,many,CASSADLTDTQYF,TGTGCCAGCAGCGCCGACCTGACGGATACGCAGTATTTT
TRBV5-1,.,TRBJ1-1,many,CASSLGTSTEAFF,TGCGCCAGCAGCTTGGGGACGTCCACTGAAGCTTTCTTT
TRBV20-1,TRBD1,TRBJ1-1,.,CSARQGAAVNTEAFF,TGCAGTGCTAGACAGGGGGCAGCGGTGAACACTGAAGCTTTCTTT
TRBV27,TRBD1,TRBJ1-6,many,CASRGQGWNSPLHF,TGTGCCAGCAGGGGACAGGGGTGGAATTCACCCCTCCACTTT
TRBV7-2,.,TRBJ1-4,few,CASSKTRVTEKLFF,TGTGCCAGCAGCAAAACACGGGTGACTGAAAAACTGTTTTTT
TRBV7-9,TRBD2,TRBJ2-2,.,CASPIAGGPHTGELFF,TGTGCCAGCCCCATCGCGGGGGGGCCGCACACCGGGGAGCTGTTTTTT
TRBV20-1,.,TRBJ2-1,few,CSAGGGGAPYNEQFF,TGCAGTGCTGGAGGAGGGGGGGCCCCCTACAATGAGCAGTTCTTC
TRBV7-3,.,TRBJ2-3,few,CASSLDRRDTQYF,TGTGCCAGCAGCTTAGACCGGCGAGATACGCAGTATTTT
TRBV7-2,TRBD1,TRBJ1-1,many,CASSPNRGLPEAFF,TGTGCCAGCAGCCCTAACAGGGGGCTCCCTGAAGCTTTCTTT
TRBV7-2,TRBD2,TRBJ2-2,few,CASSLNPGGSTGELFF,TGTGCCAGCAGCCTTAATCCGGGGGGTTCCACCGGGGAGCTGTTTTTT
TRBV5-5,.,TRBJ2-1,.,CASSLMGTEGDEQFF,TGTGCCAGCAGCTTGATGGGGACGGAAGGAGATGAGCAGTTCTTC
TRBV3-1,.,TRBJ1-1,many,CASSPQGWGTEAFF,TGTGCCAGCAGCCCCCAGGGCTGGGGCACTGAAGCTTTCTTT
TRBV27,TRBD2,TRBJ2-2,many,CASSRGENTGELFF,TGTGCCAGCAGCCGGGGGGAGAACACCGGGGAGCTGTTTTTT
TRBV6-1,.,TRBJ1-2,few,CASSERGYGGYTF,TGTGCCAGCAGTGAAAGAGGCTATGGTGGCTACACCTTC
TRBV18,.,TRBJ1-5,many,CASSPVEGDQPQHF,TGTGCCAGCTCACCAGTCGAAGGAGATCAGCCCCAGCATTTT
TRBV12-3/TRBV12-4,TRBD1,TRBJ2-2,many,CASSPAGTGLTGELFF,TGTGCCAGCAGCCCTGCCGGGACAGGGCTAACCGGGGAGCTGTTTTTT
TRBV20-1,.,TRBJ1-2,few,CSAKVAGAYGYTF,TGCAGTGCTAAGGTGGCAGGGGCCTATGGCTACACCTTC
TRBV7-6,.,TRBJ2-1,many,CASSPVGGNEQFF,TGTGCCAGCAGCCCAGTGGGGGGCAATGAGCAGTTCTTC
TRBV3-1,.,TRBJ2-2,.,CASSQELRANTGELFF,TGTGCCAGCAGCCAAGAACTCCGGGCGAACACCGGGGAGCTGTTTTTT
TRBV10-2,TRBD1,TRBJ1-2,.,CASSGFTGGDGYTF,TGCGCCAGCAGTGGGTTCACAGGGGGTGATGGCTACACCTTC
TRBV5-6,TRBD1,TRBJ2-7,.,CASSRGQSDEQYF,TGTGCCAGCAGCCGGGGACAGTCTGACGAGCAGTACTTC
TRBV28,.,TRBJ2-5,many,CASSLLGTETQYF,TGTGCCAGCAGCCTGCTGGGTACAGAGACCCAGTACTTC
TRBV5-6,.,TRBJ2-2,.,CASSSPHLENTEELFF,TGTGCCAGCAGCTCGCCGCATCTAGAGAACACCGAGGAGCTGTTTTTT
TRBV30,.,TRBJ1-2,.,CAWSVPGWANYGYTF,TGTGCCTGGAGTGTCCCAGGGTGGGCTAACTATGGCTACACCTTC
TRBV30,TRBD1,TRBJ2-7,.,CAWSGTERSSYEQYF,TGTGCCTGGAGCGGGACAGAAAGGAGCTCCTACGAGCAGTACTTC
TRBV27,TRBD1,TRBJ1-5,.,CASSYAGTGDQVYMVQPQHF,TGTGCCAGCAGTTACGCCGGGACAGGGGACCAAGTGTATATGGTTCAGCCCCAGCATTTT
TRBV9,TRBD1,TRBJ1-2,.,CASSGWTGNGYTF,TGTGCCAGCAGCGGGTGGACAGGGAATGGCTACACCTTC
TRBV12-5,.,TRBJ1-3,few,CASGERDTIYF,TGTGCTAGTGGGGAACGGGACACCATATATTTT
TRBV20-1,TRBD1,TRBJ1-2,many,CSAEHRGSGGYTF,TGCAGTGCTGAACACAGGGGGTCGGGGGGCTACACCTTC
TRBV6-1,.,TRBJ2-2,.,CATRTPTNTGELFF,TGTGCCACCCGGACGCCCACGAACACCGGGGAGCTGTTTTTT
TRBV7-3,TRBD1,TRBJ2-2,.,CANSGLTGLGGANTGELFF,TGTGCCAACAGCGGATTGACAGGGCTTGGGGGAGCTAACACCGGGGAGCTGTTTTTT
TRBV5-1,.,TRBJ1-5,.,CASSLGVYSYQPQHF,TGCGCCAGCAGCTTGGGGGTTTATAGCTATCAGCCCCAGCATTTT
TRBV2,TRBD1,TRBJ1-5,few,CASSEQGDQPQHF,TGTGCCAGCAGTGAACAGGGGGACCAGCCCCAGCATTTT
TRBV20-1,.,TRBJ2-5,few,CSAREGVWETQYF,TGCAGTGCTAGAGAGGGGGTTTGGGAGACCCAGTACTTC
TRBV7-9,TRBD1,TRBJ1-2,.,CASSFRLATGNNYGYTF,TGTGCCAGCAGCTTCCGACTGGCGACAGGGAATAACTATGGCTACACCTTC
TRBV5-6,TRBD1,TRBJ2-7,many,CASSYGQGSNEQYF,TGTGCCAGCAGCTACGGACAGGGATCTAACGAGCAGTACTTC
TRBV14,.,TRBJ2-2,few,CASSRGHPVRELFF,TGTGCCAGCAGCCGGGGACACCCAGTCAGGGAGCTGTTTTTT
TRBV5-1,.,TRBJ1-1,few,CASSLSPSGERAEAFF,TGCGCCAGCAGCTTGTCCCCGTCAGGGGAAAGAGCTGAAGCTTTCTTT